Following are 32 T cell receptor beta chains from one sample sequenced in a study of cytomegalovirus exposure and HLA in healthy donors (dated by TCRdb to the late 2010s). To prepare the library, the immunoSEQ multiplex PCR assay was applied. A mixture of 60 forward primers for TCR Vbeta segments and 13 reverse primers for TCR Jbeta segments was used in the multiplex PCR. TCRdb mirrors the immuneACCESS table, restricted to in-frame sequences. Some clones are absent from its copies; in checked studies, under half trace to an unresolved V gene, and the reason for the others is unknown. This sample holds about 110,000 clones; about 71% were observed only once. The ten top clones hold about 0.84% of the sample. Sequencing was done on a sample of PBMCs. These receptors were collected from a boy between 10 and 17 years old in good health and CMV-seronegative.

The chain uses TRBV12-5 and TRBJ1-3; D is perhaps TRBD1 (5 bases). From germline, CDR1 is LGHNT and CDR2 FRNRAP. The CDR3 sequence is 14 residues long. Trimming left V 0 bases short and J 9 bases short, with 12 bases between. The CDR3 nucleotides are TGTGCTAGTGGTTTGGTTACGGGGGGACGCACCATATATTTT. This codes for CASGLVTGGRTIYF.

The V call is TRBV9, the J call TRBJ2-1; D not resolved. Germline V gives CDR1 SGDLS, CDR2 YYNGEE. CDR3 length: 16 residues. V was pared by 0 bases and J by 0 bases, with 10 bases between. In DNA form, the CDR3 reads TGTGCCAGCAGCGTAGGAAAAAGCCCCTCCTACAATGAGCAGTTCTTC. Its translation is CASSVGKSPSYNEQFF.

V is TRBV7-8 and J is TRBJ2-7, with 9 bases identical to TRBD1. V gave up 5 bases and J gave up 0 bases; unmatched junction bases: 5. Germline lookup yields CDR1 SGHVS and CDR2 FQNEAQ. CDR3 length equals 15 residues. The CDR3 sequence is CASSLGTGISYEQYF. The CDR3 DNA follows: TGTGCCAGCAGCCTAGGGACAGGGATCTCCTACGAGCAGTACTTC.

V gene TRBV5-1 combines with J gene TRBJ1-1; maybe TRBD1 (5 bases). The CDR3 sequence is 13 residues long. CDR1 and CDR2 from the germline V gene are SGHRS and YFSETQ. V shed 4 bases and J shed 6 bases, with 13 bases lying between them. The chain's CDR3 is CASSRGLTSEAFF. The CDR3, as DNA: TGCGCCAGCAGCAGGGGTCTAACATCTGAAGCTTTCTTT. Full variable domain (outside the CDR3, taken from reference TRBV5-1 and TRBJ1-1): KAGVTQTPRYLIKTRGQQVTLSCSPISGHRSVSWYQQTPGQGLQFLFEYFSETQRNKGNFPGRFSGRQFSNSRSEMNVSTLELGDSALYLCASSRGLTSEAFFGQGTRLTVV.

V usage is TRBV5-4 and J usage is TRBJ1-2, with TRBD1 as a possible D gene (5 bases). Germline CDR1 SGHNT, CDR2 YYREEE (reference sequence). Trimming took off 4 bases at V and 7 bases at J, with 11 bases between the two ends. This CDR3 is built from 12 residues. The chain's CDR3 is CASSIYRSGYTF. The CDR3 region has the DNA TGTGCCAGCAGCATCTACAGGAGTGGCTACACCTTC.

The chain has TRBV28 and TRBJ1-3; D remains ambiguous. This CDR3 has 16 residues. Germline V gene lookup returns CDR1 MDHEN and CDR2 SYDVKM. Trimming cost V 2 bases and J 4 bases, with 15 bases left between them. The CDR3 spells CASSLVGTQVGNTIYF. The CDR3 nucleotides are TGTGCCAGCAGTTTAGTTGGAACTCAGGTCGGAAACACCATATATTTT.

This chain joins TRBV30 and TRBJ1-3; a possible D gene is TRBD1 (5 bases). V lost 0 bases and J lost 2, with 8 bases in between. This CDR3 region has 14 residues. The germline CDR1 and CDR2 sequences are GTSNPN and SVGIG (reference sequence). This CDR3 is CAWSVGGAGNTIYF. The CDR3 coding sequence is TGTGCCTGGAGTGTAGGAGGGGCTGGAAACACCATATATTTT.

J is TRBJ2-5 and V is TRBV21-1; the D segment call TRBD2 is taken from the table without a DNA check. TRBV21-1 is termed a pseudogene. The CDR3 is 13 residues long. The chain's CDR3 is CASAERRRETQYF. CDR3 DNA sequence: TGTGCCAGCGCAGAGAGGAGGAGGGAGACCCAGTACTTC.

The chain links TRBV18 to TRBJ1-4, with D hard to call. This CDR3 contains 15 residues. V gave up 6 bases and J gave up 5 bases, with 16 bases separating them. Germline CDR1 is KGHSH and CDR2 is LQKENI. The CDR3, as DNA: TGTGCCAGCTCCCCGCGGGCAGTGAAGAATGAAAAACTGTTTTTT. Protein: CASSPRAVKNEKLFF.

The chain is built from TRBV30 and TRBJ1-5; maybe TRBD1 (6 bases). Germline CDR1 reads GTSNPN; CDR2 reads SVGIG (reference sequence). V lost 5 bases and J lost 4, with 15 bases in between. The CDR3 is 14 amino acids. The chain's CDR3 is CAWQQGKANQPQHF. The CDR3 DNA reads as TGTGCCTGGCAACAGGGAAAGGCAAATCAGCCCCAGCATTTT.

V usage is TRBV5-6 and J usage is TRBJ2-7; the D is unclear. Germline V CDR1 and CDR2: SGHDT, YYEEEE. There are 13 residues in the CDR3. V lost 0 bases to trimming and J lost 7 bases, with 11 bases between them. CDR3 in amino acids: CASSLAADWEQYF. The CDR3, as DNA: TGTGCCAGCAGCTTGGCGGCGGATTGGGAGCAGTACTTC.

CDR3: CASSQDQGSYEQYF. The CDR3 DNA follows: TGCGCCAGCAGCCAAGACCAGGGAAGCTACGAGCAGTACTTC. J is TRBJ2-7 and V is TRBV4-1, with a possible D match to TRBD1 (5 bases). The CDR3 length is 14 residues. V lost 0 bases, J lost 3 bases, and 9 bases lay in between. CDR1 and CDR2 from the germline V gene are MGHRA and YSYEKL.

This CDR3 reads CASSNTGTAYEQYF. CDR3 nucleotide sequence: TGTGCCAGCAGCAACACCGGGACAGCCTACGAGCAGTACTTC. This chain links TRBV5-6 with TRBJ2-7; 7 positions agree with TRBD1. V shed 4 bases, J shed 2 bases, and the junction held 6 bases outside the gene matches. Germline CDR1 and CDR2: SGHDT and YYEEEE. This CDR3 is 14 amino acids long. The complete variable domain, with remaining parts taken from reference TRBV5-6 and TRBJ2-7, reads DAGVTQSPTHLIKTRGQQVTLRCSPKSGHDTVSWYQQALGQGPQFIFQYYEEEERQRGNFPDRFSGHQFPNYSSELNVNALLLGDSALYLCASSNTGTAYEQYFGPGTRLTVT.

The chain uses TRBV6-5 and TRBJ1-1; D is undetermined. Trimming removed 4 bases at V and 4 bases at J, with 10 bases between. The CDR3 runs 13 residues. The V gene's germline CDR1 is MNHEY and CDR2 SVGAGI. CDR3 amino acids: CASSFSEGTEAFF. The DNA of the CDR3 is TGTGCCAGCAGTTTCTCGGAGGGCACTGAAGCTTTCTTT.

The CDR3 region has the DNA TGTGCCAGCAGCCTCTTCGACAGGAGCAACTATGGCTACACCTTC. Protein product: CASSLFDRSNYGYTF. The V call is TRBV5-6, the J call TRBJ1-2; D is perhaps TRBD1 (6 bases). V shed 4 bases and J shed 2 bases, with 15 bases lying between them. Germline V gene sequence: CDR1 SGHDT, CDR2 YYEEEE. There are 15 residues in the CDR3.

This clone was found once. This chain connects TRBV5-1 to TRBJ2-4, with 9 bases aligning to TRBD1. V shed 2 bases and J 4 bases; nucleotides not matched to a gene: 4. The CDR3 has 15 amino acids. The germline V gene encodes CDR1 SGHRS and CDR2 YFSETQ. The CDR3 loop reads CASSLPGQGKNIQYF. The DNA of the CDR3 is TGCGCCAGCAGCTTACCGGGACAGGGTAAAAACATTCAGTACTTC.

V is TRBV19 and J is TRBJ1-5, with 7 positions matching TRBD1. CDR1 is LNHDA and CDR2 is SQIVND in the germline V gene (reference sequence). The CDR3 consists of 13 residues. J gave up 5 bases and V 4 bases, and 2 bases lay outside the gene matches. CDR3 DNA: TGTGCCAGTAGTACTACAGGGGATCAGCCCCAGCATTTT. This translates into CASSTTGDQPQHF.

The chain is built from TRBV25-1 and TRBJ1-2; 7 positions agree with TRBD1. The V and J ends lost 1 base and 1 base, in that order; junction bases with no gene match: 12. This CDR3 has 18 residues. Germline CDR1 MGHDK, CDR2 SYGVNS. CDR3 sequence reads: CASSEFAQGESLNYGYTF. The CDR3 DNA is TGTGCCAGCAGTGAATTTGCCCAGGGGGAGAGTCTTAACTATGGCTACACCTTC.

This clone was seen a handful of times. In DNA form, the CDR3 reads TGCGCCAGCAGCCAAGAGACAGGGGCCAGGGGGACCGGGGAGCTGTTTTTT. It specifies CASSQETGARGTGELFF. V gene TRBV4-3 combines with J gene TRBJ2-2; TRBD1 aligns across 8 bases. The germline V gene encodes CDR1 LGHNA and CDR2 YSLEER. The ends lost 0 bases at V and 5 bases at J; junction bases unmatched: 8. The CDR3 has 17 amino acids.

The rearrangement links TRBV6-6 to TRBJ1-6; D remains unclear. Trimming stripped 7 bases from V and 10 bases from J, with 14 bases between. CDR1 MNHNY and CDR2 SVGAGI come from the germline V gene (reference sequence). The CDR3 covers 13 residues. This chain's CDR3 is CASNRAGRSPLHF. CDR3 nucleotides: TGTGCCAGCAATCGGGCGGGGAGGTCACCCCTCCACTTT.

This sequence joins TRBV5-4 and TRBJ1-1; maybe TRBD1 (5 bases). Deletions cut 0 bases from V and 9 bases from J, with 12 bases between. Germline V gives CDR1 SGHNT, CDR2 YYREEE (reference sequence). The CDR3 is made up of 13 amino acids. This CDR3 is CASSLEVGPQAFF. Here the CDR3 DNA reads TGTGCCAGCAGCTTGGAGGTGGGGCCCCAAGCTTTCTTT.

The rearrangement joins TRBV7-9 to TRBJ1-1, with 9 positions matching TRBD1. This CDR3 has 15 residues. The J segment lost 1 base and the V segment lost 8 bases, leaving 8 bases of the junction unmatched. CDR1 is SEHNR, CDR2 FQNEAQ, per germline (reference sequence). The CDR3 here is CASGTPGQGNTEAFF. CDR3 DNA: TGTGCCAGCGGTACGCCGGGACAGGGGAACACTGAAGCTTTCTTT.

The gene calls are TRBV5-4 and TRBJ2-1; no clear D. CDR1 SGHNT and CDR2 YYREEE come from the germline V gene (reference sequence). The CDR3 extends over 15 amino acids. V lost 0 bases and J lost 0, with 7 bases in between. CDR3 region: CASSLEQISYNEQFF. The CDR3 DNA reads TGTGCCAGCAGCTTGGAACAGATCTCCTACAATGAGCAGTTCTTC.

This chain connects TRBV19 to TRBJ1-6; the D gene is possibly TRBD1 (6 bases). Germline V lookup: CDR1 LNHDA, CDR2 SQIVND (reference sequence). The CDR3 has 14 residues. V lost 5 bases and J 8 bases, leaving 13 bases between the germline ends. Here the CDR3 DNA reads TGTGCCAGTAGTGTCTACAAGGGGGATTCACCCCTCCACTTT. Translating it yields CASSVYKGDSPLHF.

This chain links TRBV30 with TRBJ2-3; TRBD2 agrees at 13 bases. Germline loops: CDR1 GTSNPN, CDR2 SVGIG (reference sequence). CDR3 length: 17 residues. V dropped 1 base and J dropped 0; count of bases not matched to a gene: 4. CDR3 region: CAWSGTSGGVSTDTQYF. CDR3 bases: TGTGCCTGGAGTGGAACTAGCGGGGGGGTTAGCACAGATACGCAGTATTTT.

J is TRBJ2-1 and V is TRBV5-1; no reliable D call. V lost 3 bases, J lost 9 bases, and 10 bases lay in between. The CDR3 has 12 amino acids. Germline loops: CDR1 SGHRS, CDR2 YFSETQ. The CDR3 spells CASSSRLSEQFF. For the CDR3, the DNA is TGCGCCAGCAGCTCCCGACTGTCTGAGCAGTTCTTC.

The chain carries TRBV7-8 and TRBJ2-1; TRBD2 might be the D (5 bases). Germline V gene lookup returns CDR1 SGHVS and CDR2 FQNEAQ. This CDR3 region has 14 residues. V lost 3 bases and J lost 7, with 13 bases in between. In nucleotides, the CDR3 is TGTGCCAGCAGCTTCTCGCGGGCGCTGAATGAGCAGTTCTTC. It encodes CASSFSRALNEQFF.

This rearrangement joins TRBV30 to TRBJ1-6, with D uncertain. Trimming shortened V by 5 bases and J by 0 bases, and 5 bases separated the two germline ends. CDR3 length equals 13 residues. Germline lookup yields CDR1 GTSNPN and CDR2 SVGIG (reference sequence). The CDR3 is CAWESSYNSPLHF. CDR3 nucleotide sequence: TGTGCCTGGGAGAGCTCCTATAATTCACCCCTCCACTTT.

The CDR3 bases are TGTGCCAGCAGCTTGGGAGGGGGTGGGACCCTGAAAGCTTTCTTT. Its protein is CASSLGGGGTLKAFF. This rearrangement joins TRBV5-4 to TRBJ1-1, with D perhaps matching TRBD1 (6 bases). Germline-derived CDR1 and CDR2 are SGHNT and YYREEE (reference sequence). Trimming took off 0 bases at V and 9 bases at J, with 18 bases between the two ends. The CDR3 is made up of 15 amino acids.

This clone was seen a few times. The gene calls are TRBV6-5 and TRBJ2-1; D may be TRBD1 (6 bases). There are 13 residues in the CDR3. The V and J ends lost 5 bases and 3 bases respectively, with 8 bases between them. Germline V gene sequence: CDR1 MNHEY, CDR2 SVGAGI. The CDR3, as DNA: TGTGCCAGCAGTCGGACAGTCTACAATGAGCAGTTCTTC. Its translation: CASSRTVYNEQFF.

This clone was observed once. The CDR3 reads CASSLGDSKSYEQYF. Written as DNA, the CDR3 is TGTGCCAGCAGTTTGGGGGACAGCAAATCCTACGAGCAGTACTTC. The rearrangement joins TRBV27 to TRBJ2-7, with TRBD1 matching 7 bases. Germline V gene data show CDR1 as MNHEY and CDR2 as SMNVEV (reference sequence). J gave up 1 base and V 3 bases, and 6 bases lay outside the gene matches. This CDR3 comprises 15 residues.

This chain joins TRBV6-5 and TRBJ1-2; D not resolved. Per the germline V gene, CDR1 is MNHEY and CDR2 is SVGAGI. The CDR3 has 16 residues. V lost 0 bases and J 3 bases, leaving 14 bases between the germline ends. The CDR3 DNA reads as TGTGCCAGCAGTTACTCGACGGGTAATTTGCACTATGGCTACACCTTC. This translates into CASSYSTGNLHYGYTF.